The entry below gives a single TCR beta chain sequence along with its context. Its matching antigen is unknown. Every isolated RNA sample was fully reverse transcribed, so sequencing captured expressed TCRB transcripts. Generated by immunoSEQ multiplex PCR, the TCRdb table keeps only in-frame clones and is missing some. The data show fewer than 110,000 clones, 28% seen once. This entry is derived from a study of beta chain features in type 1 diabetes. General study results and limits: TCRB repertoires of naive, central memory and Treg cells appeared more similar among patients than among healthy donors. The study found moderately but significantly shorter TCRB CDR3s in all four CD4+ subsets of Type 1 diabetes patients. There was no resolution here of whether HLA type influences TCRB rearrangement.

The sequence came from a woman younger than 35 with type 1 diabetes. The source material was central memory CD4+ T cells from blood.

CDR3 DNA: TGTGCCAGCAGCGTAGCTAGCGGGAGGTTTCCCCGCGGCACAGATACGCAGTATTTT. Translating gives CASSVASGRFPRGTDTQYF. The chain carries TRBV9 and TRBJ2-3, with TRBD2 identical over 11 bases. Germline CDR1 reads SGDLS; CDR2 reads YYNGEE. The CDR3 has 19 residues. After removal of 0 bases from V and 1 base from J, the junction contained 10 bases not matched to a gene.